This T cell receptor beta chain was recovered during a study of blood T cell repertoires in COVID-19. Authors' analysis steps: Using reference gene primer amplification, nucleated cell counts were estimated. Clones were sequenced by immunoSEQ multiplex PCR, and TCRdb holds only the in-frame ones, with some missing. The D gene and trimming were derived from the DNA, and the V and J assignments and clone size from that table. The table lists around 400,000 clones, approximately 88% of them singletons. Germline CDR1 is SNHLY and CDR2 is FYNNEI. CDR3 length: 14 residues. Trimming cost V 3 bases and J 5 bases, with 11 bases left between them.

The chain links TRBV2 to TRBJ2-1; D gene ambiguous. Input material: peripheral blood. The clonotype was recovered from a man in his forties with acute or convalescent COVID-19. The CDR3 DNA reads as TGTGCCAGCAGTGAGGGCAGAGTGGACAATGAGCAGTTCTTC. This sequence encodes CASSEGRVDNEQFF.